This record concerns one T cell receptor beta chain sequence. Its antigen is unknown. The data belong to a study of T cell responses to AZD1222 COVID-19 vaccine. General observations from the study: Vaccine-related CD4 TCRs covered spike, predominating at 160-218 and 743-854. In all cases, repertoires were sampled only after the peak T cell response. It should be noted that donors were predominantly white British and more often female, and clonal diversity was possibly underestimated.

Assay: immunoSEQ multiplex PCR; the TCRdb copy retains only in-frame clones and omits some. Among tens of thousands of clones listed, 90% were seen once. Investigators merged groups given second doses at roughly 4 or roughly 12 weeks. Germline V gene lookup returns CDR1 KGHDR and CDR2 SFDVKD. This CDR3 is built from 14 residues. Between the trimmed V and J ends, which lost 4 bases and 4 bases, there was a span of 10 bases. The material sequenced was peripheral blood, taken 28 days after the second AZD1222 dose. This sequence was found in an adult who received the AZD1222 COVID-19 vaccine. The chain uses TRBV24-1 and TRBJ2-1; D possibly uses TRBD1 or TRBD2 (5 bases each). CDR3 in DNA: TGTGCCACCAGTGAGAGGGGAGCGTACAATGAGCAGTTCTTC. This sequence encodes CATSERGAYNEQFF.